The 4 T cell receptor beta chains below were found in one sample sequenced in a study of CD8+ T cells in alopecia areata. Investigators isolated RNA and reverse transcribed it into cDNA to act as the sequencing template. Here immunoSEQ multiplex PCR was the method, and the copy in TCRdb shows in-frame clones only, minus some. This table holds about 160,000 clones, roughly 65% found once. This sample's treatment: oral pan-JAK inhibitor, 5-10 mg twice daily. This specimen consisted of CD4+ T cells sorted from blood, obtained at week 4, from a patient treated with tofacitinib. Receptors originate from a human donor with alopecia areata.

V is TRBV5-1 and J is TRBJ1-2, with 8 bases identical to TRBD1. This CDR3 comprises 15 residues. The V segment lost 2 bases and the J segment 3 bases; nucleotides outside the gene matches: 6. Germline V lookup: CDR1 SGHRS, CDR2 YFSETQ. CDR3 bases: TGCGCCAGCAGCTTCGGACAGGGCGATGACTATGGCTACACCTTC. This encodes CASSFGQGDDYGYTF.

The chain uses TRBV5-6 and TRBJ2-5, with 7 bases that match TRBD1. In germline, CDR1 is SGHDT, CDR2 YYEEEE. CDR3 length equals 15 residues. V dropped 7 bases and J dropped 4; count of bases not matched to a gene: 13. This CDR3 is CASGDPYRGRETQYF. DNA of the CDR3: TGTGCCAGCGGTGACCCTTACAGGGGAAGAGAGACCCAGTACTTC. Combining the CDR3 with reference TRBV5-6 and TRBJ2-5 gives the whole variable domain DAGVTQSPTHLIKTRGQQVTLRCSPKSGHDTVSWYQQALGQGPQFIFQYYEEEERQRGNFPDRFSGHQFPNYSSELNVNALLLGDSALYLCASGDPYRGRETQYFGPGTRLLVL.

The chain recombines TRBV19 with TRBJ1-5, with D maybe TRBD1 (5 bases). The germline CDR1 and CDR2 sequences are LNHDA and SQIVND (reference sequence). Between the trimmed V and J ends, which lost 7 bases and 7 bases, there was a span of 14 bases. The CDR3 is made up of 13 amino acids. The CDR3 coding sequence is TGTGCCAGTACTACGGCCGGGGGACAGCCCCAGCATTTT. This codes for CASTTAGGQPQHF.

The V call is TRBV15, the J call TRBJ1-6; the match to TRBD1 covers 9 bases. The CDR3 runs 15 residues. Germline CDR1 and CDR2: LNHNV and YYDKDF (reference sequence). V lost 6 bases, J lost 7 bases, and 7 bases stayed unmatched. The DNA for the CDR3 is TGTGCCACCAGGAAGGACAGGGGAGAAAATTCACCCCTCCACTTT. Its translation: CATRKDRGENSPLHF.